The sequence of this T cell receptor (beta chain) was determined in a study of glioma-infiltrating T cells. Concerning this clonotype itself: This sequence may be a read error, since a much larger clone differs from it by one base.

Amplification of TCR alpha and beta CDR3 regions from RNA used iRepertoire nested multiplex PCR. TCRdb re-analysed the multiplex PCR reads in MiXCR, keeping a single row per CDR3 protein. Among 400,000 or so distinct CDR3 sequences listed, less than 50% were seen once. The sample was glioma tissue, nonneoplastic brain tissue, or PBMCs (not recorded which). This clonotype was obtained from a human donor with low-grade glioma or glioblastoma, undergoing nonglioma brain surgery, or in good health (not recorded which).

The CDR3 protein is CASSPRGEGAYTEAFF. As DNA, the CDR3 is TGCGCCAGCAGCCCCCGAGGCGAGGGTGCGTACACTGAAGCTTTCTTT. The V call is TRBV4-1, the J call TRBJ1-1; D is undetermined. V lost 4 bases and J 3 bases, leaving 18 bases between the germline ends. Germline CDR1 reads MGHRA; CDR2 reads YSYEKL. The CDR3 runs 16 residues.